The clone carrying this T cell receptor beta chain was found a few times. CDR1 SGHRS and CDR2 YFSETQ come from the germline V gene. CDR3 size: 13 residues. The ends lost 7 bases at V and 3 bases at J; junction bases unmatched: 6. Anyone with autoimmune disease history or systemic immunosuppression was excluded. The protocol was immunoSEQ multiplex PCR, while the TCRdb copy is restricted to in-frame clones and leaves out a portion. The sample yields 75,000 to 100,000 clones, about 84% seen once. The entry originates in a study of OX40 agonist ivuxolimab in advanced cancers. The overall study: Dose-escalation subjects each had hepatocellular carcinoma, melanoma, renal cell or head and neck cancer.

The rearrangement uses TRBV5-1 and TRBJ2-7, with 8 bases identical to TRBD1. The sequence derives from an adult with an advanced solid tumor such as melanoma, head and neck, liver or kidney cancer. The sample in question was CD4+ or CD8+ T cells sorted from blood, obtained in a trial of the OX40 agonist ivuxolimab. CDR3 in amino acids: CASSGGANYEQYF. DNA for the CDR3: TGCGCCAGCTCAGGGGGCGCTAACTACGAGCAGTACTTC.